The source of this TCR beta chain is a study of T cells after yellow fever vaccination. Study-level information: Fractions of low cell number were prepared using SMART-Seq v4 Ultra Low Input. Study-wide points: By day 5 rather than day 15, the secondary response had peaked, though it was weaker. FACS-sorted repertoires might harbor abundant contaminating clonotypes from the bulk population. Primary-vaccination clones mostly resurfaced post-booster (around 95% CD4, roughly 90% CD8).

This clonotype appeared many times. Its target is unknown. The ends lost 10 bases at V and 4 bases at J; junction bases unmatched: 6. The CDR3 length is 13 residues. A single record per CDR3 protein comes from TCRdb applying MiXCR to the 5' RACE reads. In the table there are approximately 180,000 distinct CDR3 sequences, approximately 6.2% of which are singletons. Sample: CD4+ T cells sorted from PBMCs, taken on the day of the first yellow fever vaccination. The TCR originated in a man aged 18 to 29 who received the YFV17D yellow fever vaccine. V is TRBV12-3 or TRBV12-4 and J is TRBJ2-4; TRBD1 matches at 8 bases. CDR3 loop: CATPGQVKNIQYF. In DNA form, the CDR3 reads TGTGCCACCCCGGGACAGGTTAAAAACATTCAGTACTTC.